This T cell receptor beta chain was retrieved from a study of T cell responses to AZD1222 COVID-19 vaccine. Whole-study results and caveats: Variant regions that are unmutated are reportedly the target of nearly half of spike-specific TCRs. Repertoires were obtained only post-peak T cell response.

Sequenced by immunoSEQ multiplex PCR; TCRdb stores in-frame clones only, minus some. The sample contains 110,000 or so clones, over 75% of which appear only once. The length of the CDR3 is 12 residues. Germline trimming cut 4 bases from V and 3 bases from J; bases unmatched to any gene: 1. The V gene's germline CDR1 is SGHRS and CDR2 YFSETQ. With respect to this clone: The target antigen is unknown. The sample contains more than one DNA sequence encoding this CDR3.

The sequence derives from an adult who received the AZD1222 COVID-19 vaccine. V usage is TRBV5-1 and J usage is TRBJ2-7; 7 bases are a match to TRBD1. Sequencing used peripheral blood, obtained 28 days after the second AZD1222 dose. The CDR3 region is CASSRDSYEQYF. The CDR3 region has the DNA TGCGCCAGCAGCCGGGACAGCTACGAGCAGTACTTC.